Sequencing of this T cell receptor beta chain was carried out in a study of cytomegalovirus exposure and HLA in healthy donors. The PCR ran on 60 Vbeta and 13 Jbeta primers. The repertoire was sequenced with immunoSEQ multiplex PCR; TCRdb's copy has only in-frame clones and lacks some. Of roughly 99,000 clones in the sample, 77% were seen once. There are a few counts of this clone. Trimming removed 3 bases at V and 0 bases at J, with 9 bases between. The CDR3 consists of 14 residues. Germline-derived CDR1 and CDR2 are LNHDA and SQIVND (reference sequence). V usage is TRBV19 and J usage is TRBJ2-7, with D unclear. The sequence derives from a male donor in good health and CMV-seronegative. What was sequenced was PBMCs. CDR3 DNA: TGTGCCAGTAGTATGGAGCGTAGCTCCTACGAGCAGTACTTC. Translating it yields CASSMERSSYEQYF.